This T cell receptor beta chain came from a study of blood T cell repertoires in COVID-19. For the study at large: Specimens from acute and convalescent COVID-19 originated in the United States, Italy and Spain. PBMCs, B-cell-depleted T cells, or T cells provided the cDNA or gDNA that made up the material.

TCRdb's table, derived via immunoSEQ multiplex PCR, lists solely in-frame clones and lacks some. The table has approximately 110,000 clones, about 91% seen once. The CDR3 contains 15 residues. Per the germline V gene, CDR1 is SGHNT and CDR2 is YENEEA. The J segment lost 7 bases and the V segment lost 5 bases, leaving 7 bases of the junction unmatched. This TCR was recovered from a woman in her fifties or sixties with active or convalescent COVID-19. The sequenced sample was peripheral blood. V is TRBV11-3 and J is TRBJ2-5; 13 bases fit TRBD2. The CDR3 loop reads CASSPGLAGVGTQYF. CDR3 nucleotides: TGTGCCAGCAGCCCCGGACTAGCGGGAGTAGGGACCCAGTACTTC.